What follows are 16 T cell receptor beta chains derived from one specimen sequenced in a study of blood T cell repertoires in COVID-19 (dated by TCRdb to 2020 to 2022). Libraries were made using the immunoSEQ multiplex PCR assay. TCRdb holds this immuneACCESS table with in-frame rearrangements only. Some clones are missing; in checked studies, unresolved V genes explain under half, and the rest has no known cause. A total of roughly 230,000 clones appear in this sample, roughly 91% of them only once. Less than 8% of the sample is held by the ten biggest clonotypes. Input material: PBMCs or T cells enriched from blood (not recorded which). These receptors were obtained from a man aged 30 to 45 in a cohort exposed to, infected with or recovered from COVID-19 (not recorded which).

The chain carries TRBV6-5 and TRBJ2-3, with a possible D match to TRBD2 (7 bases). V lost 7 bases to trimming and J lost 4 bases, with 12 bases between them. Germline CDR1 and CDR2: MNHEY and SVGAGI. The CDR3 consists of 13 residues. Written as DNA, the CDR3 is TGTGCCAGCAATGGGGGGGGGCCAGATACGCAGTATTTT. This translates into CASNGGGPDTQYF.

The chain uses TRBV29-1 and TRBJ1-5; D ambiguous. The V end was cut by 4 bases, the J end by 2 bases, with 9 bases between. This CDR3 is built from 13 residues. Germline V gene sequence: CDR1 SQVTM, CDR2 ANQGSEA. For the CDR3, the DNA is TGCAGCGTTGCGGGGTTTGGCAATCAGCCCCAGCATTTT. Its protein product is CSVAGFGNQPQHF.

This chain links TRBV19 with TRBJ1-5, with TRBD1 identical over 8 bases. CDR3 length equals 13 residues. The ends lost 6 bases at V and 4 bases at J; junction bases unmatched: 2. Germline loops: CDR1 LNHDA, CDR2 SQIVND (reference sequence). The CDR3 bases are TGTGCCAGTAGGACAGGGGATAATCAGCCCCAGCATTTT. Amino acid sequence: CASRTGDNQPQHF.

This sequence joins TRBV7-3 and TRBJ2-1; 7 nucleotides line up with TRBD2. The J segment lost 4 bases and the V segment lost 5 bases, leaving 11 bases of the junction unmatched. This CDR3 region has 16 residues. Germline V gives CDR1 SGHTA, CDR2 FQGTGA. CDR3 in amino acids: CASSRWGGSSYNEQFF. CDR3 DNA sequence: TGTGCCAGCAGCCGATGGGGCGGGAGTTCATACAATGAGCAGTTCTTC. The variable domain in full, with the rest retrieved from reference TRBV7-3 and TRBJ2-1, is GAGVSQTPSNKVTEKGKYVELRCDPISGHTALYWYRQSLGQGPEFLIYFQGTGAADDSGLPNDRFFAVRPEGSVSTLKIQRTERGDSAVYLCASSRWGGSSYNEQFFGPGTRLTVL.

This clone was seen at least ten times. J is TRBJ2-2 and V is TRBV11-2; the match to TRBD1 covers 7 bases. Per the germline V gene, CDR1 is SGHAT and CDR2 is FQNNGV. V lost 5 bases, J lost 1 base, and 1 base stayed unmatched. This CDR3 has 14 residues. The CDR3 nucleotides read TGTGCCAGCAGCCGGGACAGGAACACCGGGGAGCTGTTTTTT. Translated: CASSRDRNTGELFF.

V usage is TRBV11-3 and J usage is TRBJ1-1; D unresolved. The CDR3 totals 13 residues. Per the germline V gene, CDR1 is SGHNT and CDR2 is YENEEA. Trimming pared 3 bases from V and 1 base from J, leaving 6 bases between. CDR3 DNA sequence: TGTGCCAGCAGCTTCGAGGCGAACACTGAAGCTTTCTTT. Protein product: CASSFEANTEAFF.

V and J are TRBV1 and TRBJ2-5; the D call TRBD1 from the table was never checked on the DNA. TRBV1 is a listed pseudogene. CDR3 length equals 17 residues. CDR3 region: CTSVGVRIDREKETQYF. As DNA, the CDR3 is TGCACCAGCGTAGGAGTCCGGATAGACAGGGAGAAAGAGACCCAGTACTTC.

This chain uses TRBV7-9 with TRBJ1-4; maybe TRBD1 (5 bases). The V gene lost 1 base and the J gene lost 4 bases, with 7 bases spanning the gap. The CDR3 runs 14 residues. Germline V gene data show CDR1 as SEHNR and CDR2 as FQNEAQ (reference sequence). The CDR3 reads CASSLGDYNEKLFF. The CDR3 bases are TGTGCCAGCAGCTTAGGGGACTATAATGAAAAACTGTTTTTT.

The rearrangement uses TRBV7-9 and TRBJ1-1; no definite D call. With 5 bases removed from V and 5 bases from J, the gap between germline ends came to 15 bases. Germline CDR1 reads SEHNR; CDR2 reads FQNEAQ (reference sequence). CDR3 length: 14 residues. The CDR3 sequence: CASSEFLGRTEAFF. CDR3 in DNA: TGTGCCAGCAGCGAGTTTTTGGGGAGAACTGAAGCTTTCTTT.

The chain recombines TRBV11-2 with TRBJ2-3; 10 bases are shared with TRBD2. The V segment lost 11 bases and the J segment 3 bases; nucleotides outside the gene matches: 14. The germline gives CDR1 SGHAT, CDR2 FQNNGV. This CDR3 has 16 residues. The CDR3 nucleotides read TGTGCCTCCCGCGTTGCTAGCGGGAGTGTGACAGATACGCAGTATTTT. This encodes CASRVASGSVTDTQYF.

The genes are TRBV27 and TRBJ2-1; maybe TRBD2 (6 bases). Germline CDR1 MNHEY, CDR2 SMNVEV (reference sequence). This CDR3 spans 13 amino acids. V shed 4 bases and J shed 4 bases, with 8 bases lying between them. The CDR3 sequence is CASSSGTYNEQFF. The CDR3 nucleotides are TGTGCCAGCAGTTCTGGGACTTACAATGAGCAGTTCTTC.

This chain connects TRBV29-1 to TRBJ2-7, with 7 bases fitting TRBD2. Trimming at V came to 4 bases and at J to 3 bases, leaving 3 bases not matched to a gene. Germline CDR1 is SQVTM and CDR2 is ANQGSEA. The CDR3 spans 12 residues. CDR3 sequence (DNA): TGCAGCGTTGTGGGACTACTCTACGAGCAGTACTTC. Its protein product is CSVVGLLYEQYF.

DNA for the CDR3: TGTGCCAGTAGCAATAGCGGCCGACGGGGCACCGGGGAGCTGTTTTTT. It codes for CASSNSGRRGTGELFF. The chain is built from TRBV19 and TRBJ2-2, with TRBD2 as a possible D gene (6 bases). This CDR3 has 16 amino acids. Trimming removed 6 bases at V and 4 bases at J, with 18 bases between. Per the germline V gene, CDR1 is LNHDA and CDR2 is SQIVND (reference sequence).

The V gene is TRBV28, the J gene TRBJ1-5, with TRBD1 matching over 10 bases. Germline V gene lookup returns CDR1 MDHEN and CDR2 SYDVKM. The CDR3 extends over 17 amino acids. The ends lost 6 bases at V and 3 bases at J; junction bases unmatched: 11. CDR3 nucleotide sequence: TGTGCCAGCAGCTCCCAGGGACAGGGGAAATTCAATCAGCCCCAGCATTTT. Translation: CASSSQGQGKFNQPQHF.

V gene TRBV11-2 combines with J gene TRBJ2-7; 8 nucleotides align to TRBD2. The V gene's germline CDR1 is SGHAT and CDR2 FQNNGV. Trimming at V came to 4 bases and at J to 0 bases, leaving 5 bases not matched to a gene. The CDR3 loop spans 15 amino acids. Here the CDR3 DNA reads TGTGCCAGCAGCTCTATAGCGGGACCCTCCTACGAGCAGTACTTC. Its translation is CASSSIAGPSYEQYF. Together with reference TRBV11-2 and TRBJ2-7, the CDR3 gives the full variable domain: EAGVAQSPRYKIIEKRQSVAFWCNPISGHATLYWYQQILGQGPKLLIQFQNNGVVDDSQLPKDRFSAERLKGVDSTLKIQPAKLEDSAVYLCASSSIAGPSYEQYFGPGTRLTVT.

J is TRBJ2-3 and V is TRBV25-1; no definite D call. V was shortened by 3 bases and J by 9 bases, with 19 bases between the two germline ends. The germline V gene has CDR1 MGHDK and CDR2 SYGVNS. The CDR3 spans 15 residues. DNA for the CDR3: TGTGCCAGCAGTGATCCTGGCAGCTCCCCCGGGACGCAGTATTTT. Translated: CASSDPGSSPGTQYF.